This T cell receptor beta chain was retrieved from a study of type 1 and type 2 diabetes patients. Study background: T cells were magnetically sorted from PBMCs as CD4+ or CD8+ subsets. Study results and limitations: Type 2 diabetes repertoires were more diverse than type 1 diabetes repertoires. Groups were not age- or gender-matched, which may bias interpretation.

Genomic DNA was the PCR template. Multiplex PCR with 30 forward and 13 reverse primers amplified the TCR beta CDR3. In TCRdb, the multiplex PCR reads were re-called with MiXCR into one record per CDR3 protein. The table records under 300,000 distinct CDR3 sequences, approximately 50% of them present only once. Details on this clonotype: What it recognizes is unknown.

J lost 8 bases, V lost 0 bases, and 4 bases had no gene match. The CDR3 totals 14 residues. From germline, CDR1 is MRHNA and CDR2 SNTAGT. The sequenced sample consisted of peripheral blood mononuclear cells (PBMCs). The origin of this receptor is a young man with type 2 diabetes. The J gene is TRBJ2-1, the V gene TRBV6-4; 7 nucleotides agree with TRBD2. CDR3 coding DNA: TGTGCCAGCAGTGACTCGGGGGGGGTCGATGAGCAGTTCTTC. Its protein is CASSDSGGVDEQFF.